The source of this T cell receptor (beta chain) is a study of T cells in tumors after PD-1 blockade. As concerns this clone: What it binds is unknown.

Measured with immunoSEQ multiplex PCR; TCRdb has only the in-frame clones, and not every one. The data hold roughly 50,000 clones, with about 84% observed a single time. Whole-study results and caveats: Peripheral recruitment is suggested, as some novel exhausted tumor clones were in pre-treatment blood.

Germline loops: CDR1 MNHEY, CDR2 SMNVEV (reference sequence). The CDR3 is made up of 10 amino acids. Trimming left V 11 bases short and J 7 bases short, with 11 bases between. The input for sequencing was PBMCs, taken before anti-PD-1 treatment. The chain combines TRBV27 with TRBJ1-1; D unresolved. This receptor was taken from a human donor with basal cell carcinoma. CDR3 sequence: CAASRIEAFF. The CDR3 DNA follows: TGTGCCGCTTCCCGCATTGAAGCTTTCTTT.